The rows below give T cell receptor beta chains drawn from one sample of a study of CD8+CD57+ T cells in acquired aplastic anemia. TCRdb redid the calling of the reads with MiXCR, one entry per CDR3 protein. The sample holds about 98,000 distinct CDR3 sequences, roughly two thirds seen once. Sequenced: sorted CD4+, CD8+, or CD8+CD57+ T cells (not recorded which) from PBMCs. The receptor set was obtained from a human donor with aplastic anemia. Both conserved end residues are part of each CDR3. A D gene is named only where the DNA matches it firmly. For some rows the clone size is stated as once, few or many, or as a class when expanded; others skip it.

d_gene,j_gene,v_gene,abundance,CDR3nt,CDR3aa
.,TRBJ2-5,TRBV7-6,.,TGTGCCAGCAGCTTAGTTCAGGCTAGCCAAGAGACCCAGTACTTC,CASSLVQASQETQYF
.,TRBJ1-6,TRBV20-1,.,TGCAGTGCTAGAGATAGTCAGTCCTATAATTCACCCCTCCACTTT,CSARDSQSYNSPLHF
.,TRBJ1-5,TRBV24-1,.,TGTGCCACCAGTGATACAGGTTTCCAGCCCCAGCATTTT,CATSDTGFQPQHF
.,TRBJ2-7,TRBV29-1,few,TGCAGCGCCCGGACAGAAGCCTACGAGCAGTACTTC,CSARTEAYEQYF
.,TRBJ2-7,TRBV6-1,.,TGTGCCAGCACAGGGACTCCCTACGAGCAGTACTTC,CASTGTPYEQYF
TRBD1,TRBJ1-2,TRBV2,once,TGTGCCAGCAGTGTGGGGACAGGGGGCTACTATGGCTACACCTTC,CASSVGTGGYYGYTF
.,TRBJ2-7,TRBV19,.,TGTGCCAGTAGGATCACGCCCAGGGACACCTACGAGCAGTACTTC,CASRITPRDTYEQYF
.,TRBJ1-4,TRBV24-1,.,TGTGCCACCAGTGATTCGGGAGCAACTAATGAAAAACTGTTTTTT,CATSDSGATNEKLFF
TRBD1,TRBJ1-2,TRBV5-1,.,TGCGCCAGCAGTTACGACAGGGGTTGGGGCTACACCTTC,CASSYDRGWGYTF
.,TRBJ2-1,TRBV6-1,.,TGTGCCAGCAGTACAACCGACAGTTTCAATGAGCAGTTCTTC,CASSTTDSFNEQFF
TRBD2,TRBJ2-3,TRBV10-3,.,TGTGCCATCGCCCAGGGAGGGGCATCGGATACGCAGTATTTT,CAIAQGGASDTQYF
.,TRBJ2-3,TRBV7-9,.,TGTGCCAGCAGCTTTAGACTGAGTACGCAGTATTTT,CASSFRLSTQYF
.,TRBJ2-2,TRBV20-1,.,TGCAGTGCTTCCCACTCAGGAACCGGGGAGCTGTTTTTT,CSASHSGTGELFF
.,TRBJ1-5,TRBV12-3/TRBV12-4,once,TGTGCCAGCAGCCCTGACAGGCAAAATCAGCCCCAGCATTTT,CASSPDRQNQPQHF
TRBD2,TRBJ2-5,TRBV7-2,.,TGTGCCAGCAGCTTTCCTATAGCGGGGGAAGGAGAGACCCAGTACTTC,CASSFPIAGEGETQYF
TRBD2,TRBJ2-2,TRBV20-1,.,TGCAGTGCTAGAGGTGCTAGCGGGAAGAACACCGGGGAGCTGTTTTTT,CSARGASGKNTGELFF
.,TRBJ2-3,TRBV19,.,TGTGCCAGTAGTAGGGGCGGGAGCACAGATACGCAGTATTTT,CASSRGGSTDTQYF
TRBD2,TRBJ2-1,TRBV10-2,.,TGCGCCAGCAACCCTAGCGGGGGGGCTTACAATGAGCAGTTCTTC,CASNPSGGAYNEQFF
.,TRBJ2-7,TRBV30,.,TGTGCCTGGAGGCAGGGATCCTACGAGCAGTACTTC,CAWRQGSYEQYF
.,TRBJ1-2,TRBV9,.,TGTGCCAGCAGCGCTAAATATGGCTACACCTTC,CASSAKYGYTF
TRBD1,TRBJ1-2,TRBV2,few,TGTGCCAGCAGTAGGACAGGGGGCTACTATGGCTACACCTTC,CASSRTGGYYGYTF
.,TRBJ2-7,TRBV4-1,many,TGCGCCAGCAGCCCTCTCGCGGGACAGAATCGCGAGCAGTACTTC,CASSPLAGQNREQYF
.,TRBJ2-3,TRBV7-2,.,TGTGCCAGCACTGCCCGGGGTTCAGATACGCAGTATTTT,CASTARGSDTQYF
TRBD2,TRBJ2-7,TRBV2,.,TGTGCCAGCATATCGGAGCGGGGTGGTGAGCAGTACTTC,CASISERGGEQYF
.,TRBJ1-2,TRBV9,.,TGTGCCAGCAGCGTAGGGGAGGTGGCAGAAACGTATGGCTACACCTTC,CASSVGEVAETYGYTF
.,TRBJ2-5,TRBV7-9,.,TGTGCCAGCAGCAGTAAAACTAGTAGGGAGACCCAGTACTTC,CASSSKTSRETQYF
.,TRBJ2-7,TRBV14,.,TGTGCCAGCAGCCAAGAGTTAGCACCTTACGAGCAGTACTTC,CASSQELAPYEQYF
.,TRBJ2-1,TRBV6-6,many,TGTGCCAGCAGTCCCGGACTCACCTACAATGAGCAGTTCTTC,CASSPGLTYNEQFF
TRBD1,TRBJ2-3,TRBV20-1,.,TGCAGTGCTAGTGGACAGGGGGGGACAGATACGCAGTATTTT,CSASGQGGTDTQYF
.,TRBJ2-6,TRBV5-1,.,TGCGCCAGCAGTTCGACGGGCTCTGGGGCCAACGTCCTGACTTTC,CASSSTGSGANVLTF
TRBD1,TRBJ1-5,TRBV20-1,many,TGCAGTGCTAGATCCGGGACAGGTAGCAATCAGCCCCAGCATTTT,CSARSGTGSNQPQHF
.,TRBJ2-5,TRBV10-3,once,TGTGCCATCAGTGAGTCGACCGGGATTGGAGAGACCCAGTACTTC,CAISESTGIGETQYF
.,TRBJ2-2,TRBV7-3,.,TGTGCCATCAAACCACTAGTGGATTACACCGGGGAGCTGTTTTTT,CAIKPLVDYTGELFF
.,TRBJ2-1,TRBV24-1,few,TGTGCCACTTTGGGACTCCCAGTAAGATACAATGAGCAGTTCTTC,CATLGLPVRYNEQFF
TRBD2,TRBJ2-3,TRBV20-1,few,TGCAGTGCTAGAGGGGGGACTAGCGGGACGCGGGGCACAGATACGCAGTATTTT,CSARGGTSGTRGTDTQYF
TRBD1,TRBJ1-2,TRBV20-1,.,TGCAGTCCCCTCCCACGCAACAGGGGGCAGGTCGACTATGGCTACACCTTC,CSPLPRNRGQVDYGYTF
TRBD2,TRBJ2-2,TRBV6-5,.,TGTGCCAGCAGTTACGTCGGGGGGGCCGACGGGGAGCTGTTTTTT,CASSYVGGADGELFF
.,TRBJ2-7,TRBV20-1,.,TGCAGTGCTAGAGACAGCCTCTCCTACGAGCAGTACTTC,CSARDSLSYEQYF
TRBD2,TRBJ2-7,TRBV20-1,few,TGCAGTGCTAGAGCGGGGGGGACCTTCAACGAGCAGTACTTC,CSARAGGTFNEQYF
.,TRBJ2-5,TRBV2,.,TGTGCCAGCAGTGAGGGGCTAGCTGGGATCCAAGAGACCCAGTACTTC,CASSEGLAGIQETQYF
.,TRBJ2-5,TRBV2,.,TGTGCCAGCAGTGTTTCGGGACAAGAGACCCAGTACTTC,CASSVSGQETQYF
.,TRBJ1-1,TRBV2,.,TGTGCCAGCAGTTTTGAGGTGAACACTGAAGCTTTCTTT,CASSFEVNTEAFF
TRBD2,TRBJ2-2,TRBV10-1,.,TGCGCCAGCAGGACTAGCGGGGACACCGGGGAGCTGTTTTTT,CASRTSGDTGELFF
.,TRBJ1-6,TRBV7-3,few,TGTGCCAGCAGCTTAAGGGACGGAGGATATTCACCCCTCCACTTT,CASSLRDGGYSPLHF
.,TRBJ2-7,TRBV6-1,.,TGTGCCAGCAGTACCGTGGAGGCCGAGCAGTACTTC,CASSTVEAEQYF
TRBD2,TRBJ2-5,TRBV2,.,TGTGCCAGCAGTGGGACTAGCGGGATCCAAGAGACCCAGTACTTC,CASSGTSGIQETQYF
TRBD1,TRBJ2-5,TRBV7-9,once,TGTGCCAGCAGCGTACTACAGGGGCAAGAGACCCAGTACTTC,CASSVLQGQETQYF
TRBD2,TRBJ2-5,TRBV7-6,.,TGTGCCAGCAGTTCTCGGGGGGGAGAGACCCAGTACTTC,CASSSRGGETQYF
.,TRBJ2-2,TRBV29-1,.,TGCAGCGTTGAGTTTGTCGACACCGGGGAGCTGTTTTTT,CSVEFVDTGELFF